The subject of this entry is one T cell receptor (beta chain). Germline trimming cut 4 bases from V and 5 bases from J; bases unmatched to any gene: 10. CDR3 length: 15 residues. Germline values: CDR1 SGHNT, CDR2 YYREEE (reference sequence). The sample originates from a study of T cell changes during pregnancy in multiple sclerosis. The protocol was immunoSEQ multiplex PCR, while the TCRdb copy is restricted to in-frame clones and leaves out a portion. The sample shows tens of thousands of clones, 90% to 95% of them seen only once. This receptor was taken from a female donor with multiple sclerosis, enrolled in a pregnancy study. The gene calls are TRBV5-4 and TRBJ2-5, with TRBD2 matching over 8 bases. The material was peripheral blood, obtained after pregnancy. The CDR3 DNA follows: TGTGCCAGCAGCGTTGATCGACTAGCGAGGGAGACCCAGTACTTC. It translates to CASSVDRLARETQYF. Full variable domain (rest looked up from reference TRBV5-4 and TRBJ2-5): ETGVTQSPTHLIKTRGQQVTLRCSSQSGHNTVSWYQQALGQGPQFIFQYYREEENGRGNFPPRFSGLQFPNYSSELNVNALELDDSALYLCASSVDRLARETQYFGPGTRLLVL.